The 27 T cell receptor beta chains below all came from one sample that was sequenced in a study of CD8+ T cells in alopecia areata. The sequencing template was cDNA reverse transcribed from extracted RNA. Profiling relied on immunoSEQ multiplex PCR, and the TCRdb table lists in-frame clones only, not all of them. The sample lists 210,000 or so clones, roughly 66% seen once, with around 1.3% in the top ten. Stated treatment: oral pan-JAK inhibitor, 5-10 mg twice daily. The sample in question was CD4+ T cells sorted from blood, obtained at approximately week 42, from a patient treated with tofacitinib. These receptors all stem from a human donor with alopecia areata.

This chain connects TRBV30 to TRBJ1-4; D perhaps matches TRBD1 (5 bases). The CDR3 spans 13 residues. V was shortened by 3 bases and J by 4 bases, with 9 bases between the two germline ends. Germline V gives CDR1 GTSNPN, CDR2 SVGIG (reference sequence). The CDR3 reads CAWRDSFNEKLFF. CDR3 DNA sequence: TGTGCCTGGAGAGACAGTTTTAATGAAAAACTGTTTTTT.

This clone has only one observation. The chain combines TRBV5-1 with TRBJ1-1; D gene unclear. This CDR3 comprises 17 residues. CDR1 and CDR2 (germline): SGHRS, YFSETQ. V was cut by 0 bases and J by 0 bases, with 15 bases left in between. In DNA, the CDR3 is TGCGCCAGCAGCTTGGCAAGAGCCGGGCTAATGAACACTGAAGCTTTCTTT. This translates into CASSLARAGLMNTEAFF.

The V call is TRBV20-1, the J call TRBJ1-1, with D possibly TRBD1 on 6 matching bases. This CDR3 comprises 11 residues. V was trimmed by 6 bases and J by 5 bases, leaving 10 bases between them. Germline V gene lookup returns CDR1 DFQATT and CDR2 SNEGSKA (reference sequence). CDR3 residues: CSATRGTEAFF. The CDR3 coding sequence is TGCAGTGCGACCAGGGGAACTGAAGCTTTCTTT.

The genes are TRBV15 and TRBJ2-1; no definite D call. This CDR3 has 15 amino acids. The V gene lost 3 bases and the J gene lost 0 bases, with 9 bases spanning the gap. Germline assignment: CDR1 LNHNV and CDR2 YYDKDF (reference sequence). The DNA for the CDR3 is TGTGCCACCAGCAGTGAACTTCGCTCCTACAATGAGCAGTTCTTC. Its translation is CATSSELRSYNEQFF.

This clone was observed a few times. The CDR3 loop is CSVVDRPSTDTQYF. The CDR3 DNA reads as TGCAGCGTTGTAGACAGGCCAAGCACAGATACGCAGTATTTT. V and J are TRBV29-1 and TRBJ2-3, with a possible D match to TRBD1 (6 bases). The CDR3 is 14 residues long. The V end lost 4 bases, the J end lost 0 bases, and 11 bases lay between the germline ends. Germline V gives CDR1 SQVTM, CDR2 ANQGSEA.

This chain joins TRBV6-1 and TRBJ1-5; no reliable D call. The germline V and J ends were trimmed by 0 bases and 2 bases, with 14 bases remaining between them. This CDR3 spans 17 amino acids. Per the germline V gene, CDR1 is MNHNS and CDR2 is SASEGT. The CDR3 loop is CASSEARARWGNQPQHF. The CDR3 DNA sequence: TGTGCCAGCAGTGAAGCGAGAGCGCGTTGGGGCAATCAGCCCCAGCATTTT.

This clone was counted once. The chain carries TRBV2 and TRBJ2-5; D ambiguous. Trimming stripped 6 bases from V and 5 bases from J, with 10 bases between. The germline V gene encodes CDR1 SNHLY and CDR2 FYNNEI. This CDR3 comprises 12 residues. In DNA form, the CDR3 reads TGTGCCAGCAGGGCTATTGGGGAGACCCAGTACTTC. Translating gives CASRAIGETQYF.

V is TRBV29-1 and J is TRBJ1-2; D is possibly TRBD1 (6 bases). V was shortened by 3 bases and J by 6 bases, with 8 bases between the two germline ends. Germline values: CDR1 SQVTM, CDR2 ANQGSEA. This CDR3 contains 11 residues. The CDR3 sequence: CSVDRGDGYTF. The DNA of the CDR3 is TGCAGCGTTGATAGGGGGGATGGCTACACCTTC.

This rearrangement joins TRBV29-1 to TRBJ2-1; TRBD2 agrees at 8 bases. Losses at the gene ends were 4 bases for V and 0 bases for J; bases not matched to a gene: 5. Per the germline V gene, CDR1 is SQVTM and CDR2 is ANQGSEA. CDR3 length equals 15 residues. In DNA form, the CDR3 reads TGCAGCGTTGCAAAGCGGGGGAGCTCCTACAATGAGCAGTTCTTC. Encoded protein: CSVAKRGSSYNEQFF.

This clone has more than one count but fewer than ten. The chain couples TRBV7-9 to TRBJ2-3; 9 bases are a match to TRBD1. This CDR3 is 16 amino acids long. Germline CDR1 reads SEHNR; CDR2 reads FQNEAQ (reference sequence). V trimming: 1 base; J trimming: 3 bases; junction bases outside the gene matches: 5. In nucleotides, the CDR3 is TGTGCCAGCAGCTTAGATGGGACAGGGCCGACAGATACGCAGTATTTT. Encoded protein: CASSLDGTGPTDTQYF.

This chain connects TRBV6-5 to TRBJ1-4, with D perhaps matching TRBD1 (6 bases). The V end was cut by 0 bases, the J end by 6 bases, with 8 bases between. The V gene's germline CDR1 is MNHEY and CDR2 SVGAGI. The CDR3 consists of 14 residues. CDR3 nucleotide sequence: TGTGCCAGCAGTTACTCGAACAGGGATGAAAAACTGTTTTTT. Its protein is CASSYSNRDEKLFF.

This clone has just a few counts. This sequence joins TRBV10-3 and TRBJ1-5; D is possibly TRBD1 (5 bases). Germline-derived CDR1 and CDR2 are ENHRY and SYGVKD. The CDR3 runs 15 residues. Trimming removed 0 bases at V and 5 bases at J, with 11 bases between. The CDR3 is CAISESGQLYQPQHF. The CDR3 bases are TGTGCCATCAGTGAGTCTGGACAATTATATCAGCCCCAGCATTTT.

The chain links TRBV5-1 to TRBJ2-7, with 7 bases that match TRBD1. V trimming: 5 bases; J trimming: 7 bases; junction bases outside the gene matches: 15. The CDR3 has 15 residues. Germline CDR1 reads SGHRS; CDR2 reads YFSETQ. The CDR3: CASSGTGTASREQYF. CDR3 nucleotide sequence: TGCGCCAGCAGTGGGACCGGGACAGCCAGCAGGGAGCAGTACTTC.

The CDR3 spells CSVEALGVDTEAFF. CDR3 nucleotides: TGCAGCGTTGAAGCCCTTGGGGTTGACACTGAAGCTTTCTTT. J is TRBJ1-1 and V is TRBV29-1; the D is unclear. The V end lost 1 base, the J end lost 3 bases, and 12 bases lay between the germline ends. In germline, CDR1 is SQVTM, CDR2 ANQGSEA. CDR3 length: 14 residues.

The J gene is TRBJ1-1, the V gene TRBV29-1; unclear D gene. Germline V gene sequence: CDR1 SQVTM, CDR2 ANQGSEA. The CDR3 is made up of 13 amino acids. Deletions cut 3 bases from V and 4 bases from J, with 12 bases between. The CDR3: CSVDRRFGTEAFF. Written as DNA, the CDR3 is TGCAGCGTTGACAGAAGATTTGGCACTGAAGCTTTCTTT.

V is TRBV7-3 and J is TRBJ2-3; TRBD2 might be the D (5 bases). The CDR3 contains 14 residues. Trimming removed 1 base from V and 1 base from J, with 6 bases in between. Germline CDR1 reads SGHTA; CDR2 reads FQGTGA. The CDR3 loop is CASSLNGGTDTQYF. CDR3 DNA sequence: TGTGCCAGCAGCTTAAACGGGGGCACAGATACGCAGTATTTT.

This clone appeared a single time. The chain links TRBV5-6 to TRBJ1-1; TRBD1 is a possible D gene (5 bases). V lost 6 bases to trimming and J lost 1 base, with 22 bases between them. CDR1 and CDR2 (germline): SGHDT, YYEEEE. The CDR3 has 17 residues. As DNA, the CDR3 is TGTGCCAGCACCGGGGCGGTCTTGGCCCAACAGAACACTGAAGCTTTCTTT. The encoded protein is CASTGAVLAQQNTEAFF.

Written as DNA, the CDR3 is TGTGCCAGCAGCTCGAACGACAGGGGCCTTGGAGAGACCCAGTACTTC. Its protein product is CASSSNDRGLGETQYF. J is TRBJ2-5 and V is TRBV5-6; 8 bases match TRBD1. V lost 3 bases, J lost 4 bases, and 11 bases stayed unmatched. CDR3 length equals 16 residues. Germline V gene sequence: CDR1 SGHDT, CDR2 YYEEEE.

This clone was observed a handful of times. DNA for the CDR3: TGCAGCGTTTCTCGACAGGGGAACACCGGGGAGCTGTTTTTT. Its protein product is CSVSRQGNTGELFF. The rearrangement joins TRBV29-1 to TRBJ2-2; TRBD1 aligns across 7 bases. The CDR3 has 14 residues. V shed 5 bases, J shed 1 base, and the junction held 4 bases outside the gene matches. The V gene's germline CDR1 is SQVTM and CDR2 ANQGSEA.

V and J are TRBV29-1 and TRBJ2-7, with 7 bases matching TRBD2. Germline V gene data show CDR1 as SQVTM and CDR2 as ANQGSEA. V dropped 6 bases and J dropped 6; count of bases not matched to a gene: 11. The CDR3 consists of 13 residues. The CDR3 region is CSVAVRASGEQYF. As DNA, the CDR3 is TGCAGCGTGGCCGTTCGGGCTAGCGGCGAGCAGTACTTC.

V and J are TRBV30 and TRBJ2-7; TRBD1 matches 7 bases. CDR3 size: 13 residues. In germline, CDR1 is GTSNPN, CDR2 SVGIG (reference sequence). V lost 0 bases, J lost 2 bases, and 1 base stayed unmatched. CDR3 nucleotide sequence: TGTGCCTGGAGTGTTCAGGGGGCCTACGAGCAGTACTTC. This translates into CAWSVQGAYEQYF.

This rearrangement joins TRBV30 to TRBJ1-2; 9 bases are shared with TRBD1. Germline V lookup: CDR1 GTSNPN, CDR2 SVGIG (reference sequence). The CDR3 runs to 15 residues. After removal of 4 bases from V and 8 bases from J, the junction contained 14 bases not matched to a gene. CDR3 residues: CAWTWDGTGTGGYTF. Here the CDR3 DNA reads TGTGCCTGGACCTGGGATGGGACAGGGACAGGCGGCTACACCTTC.

J is TRBJ1-6 and V is TRBV28; D is unclear. Per germline, CDR1 MDHEN and CDR2 SYDVKM. The ends were cut back, 8 bases at V and 10 bases at J, with 12 bases in the middle. The CDR3 covers 12 residues. CDR3 loop: CASRRVISPLHF. CDR3 sequence (DNA): TGTGCCAGCCGCCGAGTGATCTCACCCCTCCACTTT.

This clone was seen a handful of times. The gene calls are TRBV15 and TRBJ2-1, with TRBD1 as a possible D gene (5 bases). Germline V gene data show CDR1 as LNHNV and CDR2 as YYDKDF (reference sequence). V lost 1 base and J 10 bases, leaving 5 bases between the germline ends. The CDR3 spans 11 residues. The CDR3 bases are TGTGCCACCAGCAGAGGGGGCGAGCAGTTCTTC. Residues: CATSRGGEQFF. The complete variable domain, with remaining parts taken from reference TRBV15 and TRBJ2-1, reads DAMVIQNPRYQVTQFGKPVTLSCSQTLNHNVMYWYQQKSSQAPKLLFHYYDKDFNNEADTPDNFQSRRPNTSFCFLDIRSPGLGDTAMYLCATSRGGEQFFGPGTRLTVL.

The V and J genes are TRBV4-3 and TRBJ1-6; D is possibly TRBD1 (5 bases). Germline assignment: CDR1 LGHNA and CDR2 YSLEER. The CDR3 totals 16 residues. The V end was cut by 5 bases, the J end by 10 bases, with 21 bases between. The CDR3 region is CASSSFSSGGGSPLHF. The CDR3, as DNA: TGCGCCAGCAGCTCATTCTCGTCGGGGGGAGGCTCACCCCTCCACTTT.

This clone was recorded a few times. The chain has TRBV7-6 and TRBJ2-5; TRBD1 aligns across 7 bases. Losses at the gene ends were 5 bases for V and 5 bases for J; bases not matched to a gene: 11. The CDR3 contains 15 residues. Germline V CDR1 and CDR2: SGHVS, FNYEAQ. The CDR3 sequence is CASSILNRGGETQYF. Here the CDR3 DNA reads TGTGCCAGCAGCATCCTAAACAGGGGCGGGGAGACCCAGTACTTC. Drawing the rest from reference TRBV7-6 and TRBJ2-5, the complete variable domain is GAGVSQSPRYKVTKRGQDVALRCDPISGHVSLYWYRQALGQGPEFLTYFNYEAQQDKSGLPNDRFSAERPEGSISTLTIQRTEQRDSAMYRCASSILNRGGETQYFGPGTRLLVL.

The count of this clone is one. This rearrangement joins TRBV30 to TRBJ1-6, with 10 bases matching TRBD1. The CDR3 extends over 15 amino acids. Trimming took 1 base from V and 7 from J; bases not matched to a gene: 4. Germline CDR1 is GTSNPN and CDR2 is SVGIG (reference sequence). For the CDR3, the DNA is TGTGCCTGGAGTGCGGACAGGGGGACAAATTCACCCCTCCACTTT. This translates into CAWSADRGTNSPLHF. Full variable domain (outside the CDR3, taken from reference TRBV30 and TRBJ1-6): SQTIHQWPATLVQPVGSPLSLECTVEGTSNPNLYWYRQAAGRGLQLLFYSVGIGQISSEVPQNLSASRPQDRQFILSSKKLLLSDSGFYLCAWSADRGTNSPLHFGNGTRLTVT.